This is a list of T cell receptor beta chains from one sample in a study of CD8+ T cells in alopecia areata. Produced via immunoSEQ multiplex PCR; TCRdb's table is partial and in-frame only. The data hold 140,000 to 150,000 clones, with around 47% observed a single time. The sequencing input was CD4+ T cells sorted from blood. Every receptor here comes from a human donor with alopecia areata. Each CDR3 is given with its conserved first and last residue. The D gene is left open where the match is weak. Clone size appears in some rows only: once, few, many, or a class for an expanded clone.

TGCAGCGTTGCGGGGAGGCGCCGGCAAGAGACCCAGTACTTC CSVAGRRRQETQYF . 14 TRBJ2-5 TRBV29-1 .
TGTGCCTGGAGTGTCGCCTATGGCTACACCTTC CAWSVAYGYTF . 11 TRBJ1-2 TRBV30 .
TGTGCCAGCAGCGGAATGGGACTAGCGGGAGGGGGTGAGCAGTTCTTC CASSGMGLAGGGEQFF TRBD2 16 TRBJ2-1 TRBV11-2 .
TGCAGCGTTGGACAGCAAGAGACCCAGTACTTC CSVGQQETQYF . 11 TRBJ2-5 TRBV29-1 few
TGTGCCTGGAGTAGGGGCCGACTAGACAATGAGCAGTTCTTC CAWSRGRLDNEQFF . 14 TRBJ2-1 TRBV30 .
TGCGCCAGCAGAAATTCAGAATCCTACGAGCAGTACTTC CASRNSESYEQYF . 13 TRBJ2-7 TRBV5-1 .
TGCAGCGGCCGACTAGCGGGCCGCACAGATACGCAGTATTTT CSGRLAGRTDTQYF TRBD2 14 TRBJ2-3 TRBV29-1 few
TGTGCCAGCAGTTTGAACCAGGGGGCTACTCAGCCCCAGCATTTT CASSLNQGATQPQHF TRBD1 15 TRBJ1-5 TRBV27 .
TGTGCCAGCAGCTTAGCCAATGAGCAGTTCTTC CASSLANEQFF . 11 TRBJ2-1 TRBV7-9 few
TGTGCCACCAGCCTCGCCCATGCCAACGTCCTGACTTTC CATSLAHANVLTF . 13 TRBJ2-6 TRBV15 .
TGCAGCGTGGCCGGGAACCTCCAAGAGACCCAGTACTTC CSVAGNLQETQYF . 13 TRBJ2-5 TRBV29-1 .
TGTGCCAGCAGGCCCAGAAGCGGGAGGGCCTACAATGAGCAGTTCTTC CASRPRSGRAYNEQFF TRBD2 16 TRBJ2-1 TRBV2 .
TGTGCCAGCAGTTACACCGGGACAGGGATGTACGAGCAGTACTTC CASSYTGTGMYEQYF TRBD1 15 TRBJ2-7 TRBV6-5 .
TGTGCCAGCAGTGAAGGAGGGCCTCAGACCCAGTACTTC CASSEGGPQTQYF . 13 TRBJ2-5 TRBV2 .
TGTGCCAGCAGCCAAGGGGGGCTATACCAAGAGACCCAGTACTTC CASSQGGLYQETQYF . 15 TRBJ2-5 TRBV28 .
TGTGCCTGGAGTGCTTTTAGCGGGACCTACGAGCAGTACTTC CAWSAFSGTYEQYF TRBD2 14 TRBJ2-7 TRBV30 .
TGTGCCTGGAGTGGATTCCGGGACTTCTATGGCTACACCTTC CAWSGFRDFYGYTF . 14 TRBJ1-2 TRBV30 .
TGCGCCAGCAGCGCCCCCGGGGAAGTAAGATACAATGAGCAGTTCTTC CASSAPGEVRYNEQFF . 16 TRBJ2-1 TRBV5-1 .
TGTGCCAGCAGATATGACAGGGGTATGGCTTTCTTT CASRYDRGMAFF TRBD1 12 TRBJ1-1 TRBV28 few
TGTGCCAGCACAGGGGCCACGAATGAGCAGTTCTTC CASTGATNEQFF . 12 TRBJ2-1 TRBV2 .
TGTGCCAGCAGCCCCGGGACAGTTTTAAACTATGGCTACACCTTC CASSPGTVLNYGYTF TRBD1 15 TRBJ1-2 TRBV7-8 many
TGTGCCAGCAGTGAAGCGGGTTGGACAGCTGAACCCTACGAGCAGTACTTC CASSEAGWTAEPYEQYF . 17 TRBJ2-7 TRBV2 .
TGTGCCAGCAGCCGCGGACAGGGTTGGGATACGCAGTATTTT CASSRGQGWDTQYF TRBD1 14 TRBJ2-3 TRBV7-3 .
TGTGCCAGCAGCTTAGAAGGGTTCCAGGACAATGAGCAGTTCTTC CASSLEGFQDNEQFF . 15 TRBJ2-1 TRBV7-9 few